This T cell receptor beta chain was profiled in a study of PD-1 blockade in classical Hodgkin lymphoma. Looked up from germline, CDR1 is SGHNT and CDR2 is YENEEA. This CDR3 is built from 12 residues. V lost 1 base and J lost 4, with 3 bases in between. Turning to this clone: The antigen is undetermined.

Findings of the study overall: CD8+ TCR diversity did not rise significantly by C4D1, unlike CD4+.

The time point is: cycle 4 day 1 (C4D1), after 6 weeks of nivolumab. Relapse after autologous stem cell transplantation occurred in every patient, and brentuximab vedotin exposure varied. Only in-frame clones appear in the TCRdb table, and some are missing; sequencing was by immunoSEQ multiplex PCR. The sample contains approximately 93,000 clones, about 77% of which appear only once. The sequence was obtained from a human donor with classical Hodgkin lymphoma. The sample here was peripheral blood mononuclear cells (PBMCs), taken before the fourth cycle of nivolumab. The genes are TRBV11-3 and TRBJ2-3; no reliable D call. CDR3 amino acids: CASSLVPDTQYF. DNA of the CDR3: TGTGCCAGCAGCTTAGTTCCAGATACGCAGTATTTT.